Reported below is one T cell receptor beta chain. These data are taken from a study of shared clonotypes between healthy human individuals. This CDR3 is built from 11 residues. Germline CDR1 reads MNHNY; CDR2 reads SVGAGI (reference sequence). V lost 6 bases, J lost 7 bases, and 9 bases lay in between. Clones were read by immunoSEQ multiplex PCR, and TCRdb kept only the in-frame ones, dropping some. The top ten hold about 1.5% of the sample, which has around 1 million clones, 76% seen once. The clonotype originates from a man aged 18 to 35 in good health. Sample: memory CD4+ T cells sorted from blood. Subset noted: CD45RA-negative fraction. The rearrangement links TRBV6-6 to TRBJ1-1; no firm D call. The CDR3 bases are TGTGCCAGCAGCCCACAATTTGAAGCTTTCTTT. Its translation: CASSPQFEAFF.